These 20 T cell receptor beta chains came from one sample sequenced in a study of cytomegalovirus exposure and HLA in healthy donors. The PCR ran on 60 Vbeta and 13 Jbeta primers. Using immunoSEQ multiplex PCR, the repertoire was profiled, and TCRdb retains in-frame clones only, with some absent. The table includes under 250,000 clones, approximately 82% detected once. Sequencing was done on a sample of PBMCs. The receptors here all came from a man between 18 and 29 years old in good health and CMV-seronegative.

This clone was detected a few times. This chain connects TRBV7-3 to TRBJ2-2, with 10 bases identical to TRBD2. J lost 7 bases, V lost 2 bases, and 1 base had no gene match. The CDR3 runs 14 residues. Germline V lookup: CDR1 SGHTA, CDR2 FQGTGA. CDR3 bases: TGTGCCAGCAGCTTACTAGCGGGAGACGGGGAGCTGTTTTTT. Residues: CASSLLAGDGELFF.

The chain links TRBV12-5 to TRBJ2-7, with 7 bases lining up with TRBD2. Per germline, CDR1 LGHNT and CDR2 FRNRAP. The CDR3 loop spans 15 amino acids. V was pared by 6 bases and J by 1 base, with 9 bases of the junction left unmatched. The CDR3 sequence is CASGPGAGLSYEQYF. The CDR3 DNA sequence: TGTGCTAGTGGCCCTGGAGCGGGACTATCCTACGAGCAGTACTTC.

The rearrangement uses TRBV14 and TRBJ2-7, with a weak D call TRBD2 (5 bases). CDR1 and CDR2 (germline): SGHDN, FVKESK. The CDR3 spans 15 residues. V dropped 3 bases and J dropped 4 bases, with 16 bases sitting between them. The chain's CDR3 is CASSQASGLPYEQYF. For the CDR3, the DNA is TGTGCCAGCAGCCAGGCCAGCGGCCTCCCTTACGAGCAGTACTTC.

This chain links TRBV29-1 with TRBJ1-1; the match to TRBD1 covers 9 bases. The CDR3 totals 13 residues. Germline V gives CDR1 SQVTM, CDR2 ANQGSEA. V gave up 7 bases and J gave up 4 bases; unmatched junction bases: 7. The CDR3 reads CSGLQTGGTEAFF. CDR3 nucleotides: TGCAGCGGCCTACAGACAGGGGGCACTGAAGCTTTCTTT. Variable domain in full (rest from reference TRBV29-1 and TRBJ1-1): SAVISQKPSRDICQRGTSLTIQCQVDSQVTMMFWYRQQPGQSLTLIATANQGSEATYESGFVIDKFPISRPNLTFSTLTVSNMSPEDSSIYLCSGLQTGGTEAFFGQGTRLTVV.

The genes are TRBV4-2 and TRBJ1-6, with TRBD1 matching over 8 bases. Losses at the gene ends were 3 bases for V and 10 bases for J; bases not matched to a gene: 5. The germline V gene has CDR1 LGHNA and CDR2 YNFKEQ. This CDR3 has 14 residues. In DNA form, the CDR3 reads TGTGCCAGCAGCCAGGACAGGGTAAAGTCACCCCTCCACTTT. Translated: CASSQDRVKSPLHF.

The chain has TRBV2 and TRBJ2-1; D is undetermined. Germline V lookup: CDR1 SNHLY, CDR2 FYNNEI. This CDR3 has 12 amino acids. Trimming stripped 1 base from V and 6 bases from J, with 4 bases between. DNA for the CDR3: TGTGCCAGCAGTGAAGGGCCCAATGAGCAGTTCTTC. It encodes CASSEGPNEQFF.

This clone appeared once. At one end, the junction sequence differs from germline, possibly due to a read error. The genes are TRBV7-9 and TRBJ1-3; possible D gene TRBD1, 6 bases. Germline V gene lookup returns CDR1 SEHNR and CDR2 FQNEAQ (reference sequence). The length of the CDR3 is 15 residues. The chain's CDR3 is CSSSLNREGGNTIYF. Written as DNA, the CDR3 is TGTTCCAGCAGCTTAAACAGGGAAGGAGGAAACACCATATATTTT.

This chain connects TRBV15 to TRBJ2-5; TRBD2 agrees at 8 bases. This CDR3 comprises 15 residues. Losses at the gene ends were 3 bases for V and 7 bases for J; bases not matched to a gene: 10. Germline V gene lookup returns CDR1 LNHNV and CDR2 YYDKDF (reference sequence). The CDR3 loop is CATSSAPGAGATQYF. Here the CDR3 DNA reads TGTGCCACCAGCAGCGCCCCGGGAGCGGGAGCGACCCAGTACTTC. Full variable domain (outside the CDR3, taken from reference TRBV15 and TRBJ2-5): DAMVIQNPRYQVTQFGKPVTLSCSQTLNHNVMYWYQQKSSQAPKLLFHYYDKDFNNEADTPDNFQSRRPNTSFCFLDIRSPGLGDTAMYLCATSSAPGAGATQYFGPGTRLLVL.

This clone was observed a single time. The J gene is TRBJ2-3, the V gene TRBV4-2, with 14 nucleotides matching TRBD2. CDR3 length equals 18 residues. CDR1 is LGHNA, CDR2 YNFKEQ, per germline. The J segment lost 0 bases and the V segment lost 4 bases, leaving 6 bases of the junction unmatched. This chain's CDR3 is CASSPGTSGSRSTDTQYF. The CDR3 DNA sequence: TGTGCCAGCAGCCCCGGGACTAGCGGGAGTCGTAGCACAGATACGCAGTATTTT.

This CDR3 is CASSSDRGVYNEQFF. CDR3 DNA sequence: TGTGCCAGCAGCTCGGACAGGGGGGTCTACAATGAGCAGTTCTTC. The gene calls are TRBV7-9 and TRBJ2-1; 10 bases agree with TRBD1. The CDR3 has 15 residues. Germline-derived CDR1 and CDR2 are SEHNR and FQNEAQ (reference sequence). V lost 4 bases to trimming and J lost 3 bases; unmatched junction nucleotides: 3.

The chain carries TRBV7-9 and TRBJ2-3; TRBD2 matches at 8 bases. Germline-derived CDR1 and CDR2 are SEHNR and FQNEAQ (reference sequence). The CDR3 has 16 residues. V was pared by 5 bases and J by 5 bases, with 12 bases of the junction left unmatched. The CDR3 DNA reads TGTGCCAGCAGCCCCAGCTCGGGAGGGAAGATAGATACGCAGTATTTT. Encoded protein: CASSPSSGGKIDTQYF.

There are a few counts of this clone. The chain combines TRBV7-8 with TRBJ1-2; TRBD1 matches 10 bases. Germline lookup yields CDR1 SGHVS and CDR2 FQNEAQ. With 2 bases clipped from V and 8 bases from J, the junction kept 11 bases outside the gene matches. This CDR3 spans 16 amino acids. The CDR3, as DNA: TGTGCCAGCAGCTTAAGAGGGACAGGGGTGATGGAGGGCTACACCTTC. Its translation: CASSLRGTGVMEGYTF. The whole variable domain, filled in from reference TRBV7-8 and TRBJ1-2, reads GAGVSQSPRYKVAKRGQDVALRCDPISGHVSLFWYQQALGQGPEFLTYFQNEAQLDKSGLPSDRFFAERPEGSVSTLKIQRTQQEDSAVYLCASSLRGTGVMEGYTFGSGTRLTVV.

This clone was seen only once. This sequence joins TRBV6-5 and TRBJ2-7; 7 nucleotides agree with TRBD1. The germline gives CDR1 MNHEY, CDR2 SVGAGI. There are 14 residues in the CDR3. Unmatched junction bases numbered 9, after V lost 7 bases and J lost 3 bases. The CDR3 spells CASTYRGGGYEQYF. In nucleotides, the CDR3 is TGTGCCAGCACCTACAGGGGTGGAGGCTACGAGCAGTACTTC.

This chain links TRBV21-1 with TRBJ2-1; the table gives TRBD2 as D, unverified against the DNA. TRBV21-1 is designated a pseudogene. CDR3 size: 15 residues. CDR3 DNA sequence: TGTGCCAGCAGCCCAAACGCGGGGTATCCCAATGAGCAGTTCTTC. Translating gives CASSPNAGYPNEQFF.

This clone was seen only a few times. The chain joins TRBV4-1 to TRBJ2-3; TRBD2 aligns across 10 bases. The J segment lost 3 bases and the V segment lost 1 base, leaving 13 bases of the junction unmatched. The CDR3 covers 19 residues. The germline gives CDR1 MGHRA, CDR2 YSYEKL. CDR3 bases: TGCGCCAGCAGCCAAGTTCCCACTAGCGGGATTAGCAGGACAGATACGCAGTATTTT. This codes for CASSQVPTSGISRTDTQYF.

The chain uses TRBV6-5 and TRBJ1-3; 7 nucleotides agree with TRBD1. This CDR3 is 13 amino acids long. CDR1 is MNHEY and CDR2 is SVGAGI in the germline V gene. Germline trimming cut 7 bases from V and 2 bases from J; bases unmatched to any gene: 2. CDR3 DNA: TGTGCCAGCATCCAGGGGGCTGGAAACACCATATATTTT. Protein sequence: CASIQGAGNTIYF.

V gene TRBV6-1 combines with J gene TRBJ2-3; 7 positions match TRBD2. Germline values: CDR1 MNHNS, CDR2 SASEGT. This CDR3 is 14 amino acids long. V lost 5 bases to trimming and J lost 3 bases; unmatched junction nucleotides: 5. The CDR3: CASSSRTSTDTQYF. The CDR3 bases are TGTGCCAGCAGTTCCCGGACTAGTACAGATACGCAGTATTTT.

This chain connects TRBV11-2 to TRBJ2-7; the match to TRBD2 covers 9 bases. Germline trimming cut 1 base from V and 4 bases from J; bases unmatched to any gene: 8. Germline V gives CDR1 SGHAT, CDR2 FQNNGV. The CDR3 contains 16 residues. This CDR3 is CASSLGYLAGRYEQYF. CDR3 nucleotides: TGTGCCAGCAGCTTAGGTTACCTAGCGGGGAGATACGAGCAGTACTTC.

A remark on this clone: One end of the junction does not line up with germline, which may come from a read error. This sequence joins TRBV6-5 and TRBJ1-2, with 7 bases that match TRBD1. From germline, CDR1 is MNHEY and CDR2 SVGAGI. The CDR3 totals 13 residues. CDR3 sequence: CVSSYRDSYGYTF. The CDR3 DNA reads TGTGTCAGCAGTTACCGGGACAGCTATGGCTACACCTTC.

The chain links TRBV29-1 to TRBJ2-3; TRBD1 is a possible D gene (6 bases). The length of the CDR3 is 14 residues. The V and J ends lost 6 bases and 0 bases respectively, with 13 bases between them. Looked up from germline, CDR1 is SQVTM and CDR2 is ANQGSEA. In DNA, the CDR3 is TGCAGCGTCCTAGGGGGTACTAGCACAGATACGCAGTATTTT. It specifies CSVLGGTSTDTQYF.